A single sample is the source of the 25 T cell receptor beta chains below, sequenced in a study of control samples from healthy donors and cancer patients. Assay: immunoSEQ multiplex PCR; the TCRdb copy retains only in-frame clones and omits some. The sample has tens of thousands of clones; 88% are singletons. Source material: blood. These receptors were obtained from a woman aged 70-85 years in good health.

The genes are TRBV27 and TRBJ1-1; no definite D call. This CDR3 has 14 amino acids. V lost 5 bases and J 0 bases, leaving 10 bases between the germline ends. Germline V gene lookup returns CDR1 MNHEY and CDR2 SMNVEV (reference sequence). CDR3 region: CASSERFLNTEAFF. Here the CDR3 DNA reads TGTGCCAGCAGTGAGCGGTTCCTGAACACTGAAGCTTTCTTT.

The J gene is TRBJ1-1, the V gene TRBV2; D is undetermined. The V gene's germline CDR1 is SNHLY and CDR2 FYNNEI. V was cut by 4 bases and J by 1 base, with 10 bases left in between. This CDR3 is 14 amino acids long. The CDR3 coding sequence is TGTGCCAGCAGTGTTGGACGTCAGAACACTGAAGCTTTCTTT. Residues: CASSVGRQNTEAFF. The full variable domain, completed using reference TRBV2 and TRBJ1-1, is EPEVTQTPSHQVTQMGQEVILRCVPISNHLYFYWYRQILGQKVEFLVSFYNNEISEKSEIFDDQFSVERPDGSNFTLKIRSTKLEDSAMYFCASSVGRQNTEAFFGQGTRLTVV.

The rearrangement joins TRBV2 to TRBJ1-1; D unresolved. This CDR3 has 16 residues. Germline loops: CDR1 SNHLY, CDR2 FYNNEI. Deletions cut 3 bases from V and 0 bases from J, with 14 bases between. This chain's CDR3 is CASSDPSGRMNTEAFF. CDR3 DNA: TGTGCCAGCAGTGATCCCTCCGGGAGAATGAACACTGAAGCTTTCTTT. Looking up the rest from reference TRBV2 and TRBJ1-1 gives the full variable domain: EPEVTQTPSHQVTQMGQEVILRCVPISNHLYFYWYRQILGQKVEFLVSFYNNEISEKSEIFDDQFSVERPDGSNFTLKIRSTKLEDSAMYFCASSDPSGRMNTEAFFGQGTRLTVV.

The chain joins TRBV11-2 to TRBJ1-4; D perhaps matches TRBD1 (6 bases). The CDR3 has 15 amino acids. Germline V gene sequence: CDR1 SGHAT, CDR2 FQNNGV. The V end was cut by 3 bases, the J end by 8 bases, with 16 bases between. CDR3 sequence reads: CASSLGHQVAEKLFF. The CDR3 region has the DNA TGTGCCAGCAGCTTGGGACATCAGGTGGCCGAAAAACTGTTTTTT.

This clone was seen only once. The rearrangement links TRBV9 to TRBJ2-5, with 11 bases aligning to TRBD1. There are 15 residues in the CDR3. Germline CDR1 reads SGDLS; CDR2 reads YYNGEE. Unmatched junction bases numbered 6, after V lost 3 bases and J lost 5 bases. The CDR3 DNA follows: TGTGCCAGCAGCGCACGGACAGGGGGCATTGAGACCCAGTACTTC. Translating gives CASSARTGGIETQYF.

In its sample, this clone was seen once. This sequence joins TRBV5-1 and TRBJ1-1; TRBD1 is a possible D gene (5 bases). The V gene lost 0 bases and the J gene lost 1 base, with 10 bases spanning the gap. From germline, CDR1 is SGHRS and CDR2 YFSETQ. The CDR3 runs to 15 residues. CDR3 nucleotide sequence: TGCGCCAGCAGCTTGGTAGGGGAGGGGAACACTGAAGCTTTCTTT. Translating it yields CASSLVGEGNTEAFF.

Only one count was recorded for this clone. The chain has TRBV5-1 and TRBJ1-1; D is ambiguous. The CDR3 length is 11 residues. V shed 5 bases and J shed 3 bases, with 5 bases lying between them. CDR1 and CDR2 (germline): SGHRS, YFSETQ. The CDR3 sequence is CASREDTEAFF. CDR3 coding DNA: TGCGCCAGCAGGGAGGACACTGAAGCTTTCTTT.

The chain carries TRBV7-5 and TRBJ2-7; the table's TRBD1 call for D was not verified on the DNA. TRBV7-5 is marked as a pseudogene. This CDR3 is 14 amino acids long. CDR3 residues: CARSRRTGYDEQYF. In nucleotides, the CDR3 is TGTGCCAGAAGCCGAAGGACAGGGTATGACGAGCAGTACTTC.

The J gene is TRBJ1-1, the V gene TRBV2; D unresolved. Germline V lookup: CDR1 SNHLY, CDR2 FYNNEI. Trimming cost V 0 bases and J 4 bases, with 9 bases left between them. The CDR3 is 14 amino acids. The CDR3 nucleotides read TGTGCCAGCAGTGAAGCACGGGAGCGCACTGAAGCTTTCTTT. This gives the protein CASSEARERTEAFF. The complete variable domain, with remaining parts taken from reference TRBV2 and TRBJ1-1, reads EPEVTQTPSHQVTQMGQEVILRCVPISNHLYFYWYRQILGQKVEFLVSFYNNEISEKSEIFDDQFSVERPDGSNFTLKIRSTKLEDSAMYFCASSEARERTEAFFGQGTRLTVV.

The chain uses TRBV7-9 and TRBJ1-3; no reliable D call. CDR1 SEHNR and CDR2 FQNEAQ come from the germline V gene (reference sequence). V was trimmed by 5 bases and J by 0 bases, leaving 11 bases between them. This CDR3 is 15 amino acids long. The CDR3 nucleotides read TGTGCCAGCAGCGGTGGGTCTTACTCTGGAAACACCATATATTTT. Amino acids: CASSGGSYSGNTIYF.

The J gene is TRBJ1-2, the V gene TRBV15, with D maybe TRBD1 (5 bases). The germline gives CDR1 LNHNV, CDR2 YYDKDF (reference sequence). The CDR3 extends over 18 amino acids. Between the trimmed V and J ends, which lost 0 bases and 2 bases, there was a span of 19 bases. CDR3 DNA: TGTGCCACCAGCAGAGAGATAAAATGGGGGGTGCAAAACTATGGCTACACCTTC. It codes for CATSREIKWGVQNYGYTF.

The chain combines TRBV6-5 with TRBJ2-1; 8 positions match TRBD1. The CDR3 contains 15 residues. Per germline, CDR1 MNHEY and CDR2 SVGAGI. V lost 7 bases and J lost 6; bases outside the gene matches: 11. The CDR3 DNA reads TGTGCCAGCAACTCCGGGACAGGTGATTCCAATGAGCAGTTCTTC. Amino acid sequence: CASNSGTGDSNEQFF.

The gene calls are TRBV30 and TRBJ1-2; unclear D gene. Trimming took off 0 bases at V and 4 bases at J, with 15 bases between the two ends. The germline V gene encodes CDR1 GTSNPN and CDR2 SVGIG (reference sequence). This CDR3 spans 15 amino acids. CDR3: CAWSVTAAKSYGYTF. CDR3 nucleotide sequence: TGTGCCTGGAGTGTTACGGCAGCCAAATCCTATGGCTACACCTTC.

V and J are TRBV24-1 and TRBJ1-2; no clear D gene. This CDR3 region has 12 residues. Trimming removed 3 bases from V and 3 bases from J, with 4 bases in between. From germline, CDR1 is KGHDR and CDR2 SFDVKD. For the CDR3, the DNA is TGTGCCACCAGTGATCTATACTATGGCTACACCTTC. Translating it yields CATSDLYYGYTF.

This clone came up once. The chain has TRBV15 and TRBJ2-3; D unclear. This CDR3 has 15 residues. The V end lost 1 base, the J end lost 6 bases, and 14 bases lay between the germline ends. Germline V CDR1 and CDR2: LNHNV, YYDKDF (reference sequence). The CDR3 DNA sequence: TGTGCCACCAGCAGAGTGAAGTTCGATCGGGATACGCAGTATTTT. Its protein is CATSRVKFDRDTQYF.

The chain has TRBV7-6 and TRBJ2-2; 7 bases match TRBD1. Trimming took 1 base from V and 4 from J; bases not matched to a gene: 6. The CDR3 has 16 amino acids. CDR1 is SGHVS and CDR2 is FNYEAQ in the germline V gene. This CDR3 is CASSLGGGTGTGELFF. CDR3 nucleotides: TGTGCCAGCAGCTTAGGAGGGGGCACGGGCACCGGGGAGCTGTTTTTT.

The V call is TRBV30, the J call TRBJ1-1; D may be TRBD1 (6 bases). This CDR3 is built from 17 residues. Germline V gives CDR1 GTSNPN, CDR2 SVGIG (reference sequence). V shed 0 bases and J shed 4 bases, with 21 bases lying between them. CDR3 in DNA: TGTGCCTGGAGTGTCGCCCCCTTGGGGGCGGGGAGCACTGAAGCTTTCTTT. Its protein product is CAWSVAPLGAGSTEAFF.

The chain employs TRBV4-2 and TRBJ2-1; D ambiguous. Germline CDR1 is LGHNA and CDR2 is YNFKEQ. V lost 4 bases, J lost 6 bases, and 10 bases lay in between. There are 13 residues in the CDR3. The CDR3 DNA sequence: TGTGCCAGCAGCCGAGCCGCTCTCAATGAGCAGTTCTTC. It codes for CASSRAALNEQFF.

This chain connects TRBV29-1 to TRBJ2-5; 7 bases line up with TRBD1. CDR3 length: 13 residues. CDR1 and CDR2 (germline): SQVTM, ANQGSEA. CDR3 DNA: TGCACCGGAACGACAGGGCTCGGGGAGACCCAGTACTTC. The encoded protein is CTGTTGLGETQYF.

The chain joins TRBV19 to TRBJ1-4; D unclear. Germline V gene sequence: CDR1 LNHDA, CDR2 SQIVND (reference sequence). V was shortened by 6 bases and J by 6 bases, with 11 bases between the two germline ends. This CDR3 comprises 13 residues. CDR3: CASSNPAHEKLFF. CDR3 nucleotides: TGTGCCAGTAGCAACCCCGCCCATGAAAAACTGTTTTTT.

This sequence joins TRBV4-3 and TRBJ2-1; TRBD2 agrees at 8 bases. V shed 3 bases and J 7 bases; nucleotides not matched to a gene: 20. The CDR3 length is 19 residues. Germline V gene sequence: CDR1 LGHNA, CDR2 YSLEER. CDR3 amino acids: CASSQLPTVDSGIRNEQFF. The CDR3 coding sequence is TGCGCCAGCAGCCAGTTGCCCACAGTAGATAGCGGGATTAGGAATGAGCAGTTCTTC.

The V and J genes are TRBV19 and TRBJ1-4, with a weak D call TRBD1 (5 bases). V lost 9 bases and J lost 4, with 12 bases in between. From germline, CDR1 is LNHDA and CDR2 SQIVND (reference sequence). CDR3 length: 13 amino acids. The DNA for the CDR3 is TGTGCCAGCATGAGACAGAATAATGAAAAACTGTTTTTT. Its protein product is CASMRQNNEKLFF.

The chain is built from TRBV18 and TRBJ2-7, with 7 nucleotides matching TRBD1. The V and J ends lost 3 bases and 7 bases, in that order; junction bases with no gene match: 15. CDR3 length equals 16 residues. Germline CDR1 KGHSH, CDR2 LQKENI. CDR3 nucleotide sequence: TGTGCCAGCTCACCGGCTTCGGGACAGCTCCCTGGGGAGCAGTACTTC. Amino acid sequence: CASSPASGQLPGEQYF.

The chain employs TRBV7-2 and TRBJ2-3, with D perhaps matching TRBD1 (5 bases). The germline gives CDR1 SGHTA, CDR2 FQGNSA. Trimming removed 3 bases at V and 2 bases at J, with 12 bases between. The CDR3 sequence is 15 residues long. The CDR3 region is CASSLYQGNTDTQYF. The CDR3 DNA sequence: TGTGCCAGCAGCTTGTACCAGGGAAACACAGATACGCAGTATTTT.

V and J are TRBV10-1 and TRBJ1-1; D remains unclear. This CDR3 has 9 amino acids. Germline CDR1 WNHNN, CDR2 SYGVQD (reference sequence). The V end was cut by 9 bases, the J end by 10 bases, with 9 bases between. CDR3 nucleotides: TGCGCCAGTCGGGGTTTAGCTTTCTTT. Its protein is CASRGLAFF.